These 10 T cell receptor beta chains came from one sample sequenced in a study of technical replicates of blood from several donors. Data came from immunoSEQ multiplex PCR; TCRdb stores just in-frame clones and leaves some out. In the table there are approximately 74,000 clones, 88% of which are singletons. The sequenced sample was PBMCs. Source of these receptors: a human donor in good health. Some clones in this sample may be carry-over from other donors' samples.

The chain employs TRBV5-6 and TRBJ2-7; no clear D. The CDR3 spans 14 residues. Germline CDR1 reads SGHDT; CDR2 reads YYEEEE. V lost 0 bases, J lost 2 bases, and 9 bases lay in between. CDR3 DNA sequence: TGTGCCAGCAGCTTGGTAGCATCCACCTACGAGCAGTACTTC. The encoded protein is CASSLVASTYEQYF.

The rearrangement joins TRBV9 to TRBJ2-1; 12 bases align to TRBD2. V shed 3 bases, J shed 9 bases, and the junction held 7 bases outside the gene matches. The CDR3 is made up of 15 amino acids. Germline CDR1 SGDLS, CDR2 YYNGEE. DNA for the CDR3: TGTGCCAGCAGCGCGACTAGCGGGGGTTTTAGTGAGCAGTTCTTC. Translated: CASSATSGGFSEQFF. Drawing the rest from reference TRBV9 and TRBJ2-1, the complete variable domain is DSGVTQTPKHLITATGQRVTLRCSPRSGDLSVYWYQQSLDQGLQFLIQYYNGEERAKGNILERFSAQQFPDLHSELNLSSLELGDSALYFCASSATSGGFSEQFFGPGTRLTVL.

The rearrangement uses TRBV19 and TRBJ2-2; D ambiguous. Trimming pared 4 bases from V and 0 bases from J, leaving 15 bases between. The CDR3 is 17 residues long. Germline V CDR1 and CDR2: LNHDA, SQIVND (reference sequence). DNA of the CDR3: TGTGCCAGTAGTAGGATCAGTAGCCCCGCGAACACCGGGGAGCTGTTTTTT. This sequence encodes CASSRISSPANTGELFF.

The gene calls are TRBV5-8 and TRBJ2-7; 7 positions agree with TRBD1. Germline lookup yields CDR1 SGHTS and CDR2 YDEGEE. The CDR3 is made up of 15 amino acids. J lost 8 bases, V lost 4 bases, and 15 bases had no gene match. Written as DNA, the CDR3 is TGTGCCAGCAGCCTATGGACAGGCCGAAATACGCAGCAGTACTTC. Protein sequence: CASSLWTGRNTQQYF.

J is TRBJ2-3 and V is TRBV18; tentatively, D is TRBD1 (5 bases). The CDR3 extends over 13 amino acids. CDR1 and CDR2 from the germline V gene are KGHSH and LQKENI. The ends were cut back, 1 base at V and 3 bases at J, with 5 bases in the middle. CDR3 sequence (DNA): TGTGCCAGCTCACCACAGGGGACAGATACGCAGTATTTT. Its translation: CASSPQGTDTQYF.

This chain uses TRBV10-3 with TRBJ1-1; D gene ambiguous. The CDR3 extends over 18 amino acids. Germline assignment: CDR1 ENHRY and CDR2 SYGVKD. Trimming took off 6 bases at V and 1 base at J, with 24 bases between the two ends. The CDR3 loop reads CAISNLAPGSPKNTEAFF. DNA of the CDR3: TGTGCCATCAGCAATTTAGCCCCCGGCAGTCCAAAGAACACTGAAGCTTTCTTT.

In the case of this clone: The junction shows a germline mismatch at one end, possibly a read error. The rearrangement joins TRBV6-5 to TRBJ2-2; 10 bases are a match to TRBD1. The germline V gene encodes CDR1 MNHEY and CDR2 SVGAGI. The CDR3 has 15 residues. This CDR3 reads CASSFGTGEHRGAVF. The CDR3 nucleotides are TGTGCCAGCAGTTTCGGGACAGGGGAACACCGGGGAGCTGTTTTT.

This clone was observed once. The rearrangement links TRBV7-9 to TRBJ1-6, with 7 nucleotides matching TRBD1. CDR3 length: 15 amino acids. Looked up from germline, CDR1 is SEHNR and CDR2 is FQNEAQ (reference sequence). V lost 5 bases, J lost 4 bases, and 5 bases stayed unmatched. The CDR3 DNA is TGTGCCAGCAGCGGGACAGATAGATATAATTCACCCCTCCACTTT. Protein: CASSGTDRYNSPLHF.

The chain links TRBV2 to TRBJ2-2; 10 bases align to TRBD2. V was pared by 8 bases and J by 8 bases, with 17 bases of the junction left unmatched. Germline CDR1 SNHLY, CDR2 FYNNEI. The CDR3 length is 17 residues. The CDR3 region has the DNA TGTGCCAGCCCGCAGCCGGGGCTAGCGGGGGTAGAAGGGGAGCTGTTTTTT. Amino acid sequence: CASPQPGLAGVEGELFF.

This chain connects TRBV12-2 to TRBJ2-7; TRBD2 is the table's D call and was not checked against the DNA. TRBV12-2 is reported as a pseudogene. The CDR3 is 16 residues long. The CDR3 DNA reads as TGTGCAAGTCGCATAGGGCTGGGGGGTGAGTCCTACGAGCAGTACTTC. This translates into CASRIGLGGESYEQYF.